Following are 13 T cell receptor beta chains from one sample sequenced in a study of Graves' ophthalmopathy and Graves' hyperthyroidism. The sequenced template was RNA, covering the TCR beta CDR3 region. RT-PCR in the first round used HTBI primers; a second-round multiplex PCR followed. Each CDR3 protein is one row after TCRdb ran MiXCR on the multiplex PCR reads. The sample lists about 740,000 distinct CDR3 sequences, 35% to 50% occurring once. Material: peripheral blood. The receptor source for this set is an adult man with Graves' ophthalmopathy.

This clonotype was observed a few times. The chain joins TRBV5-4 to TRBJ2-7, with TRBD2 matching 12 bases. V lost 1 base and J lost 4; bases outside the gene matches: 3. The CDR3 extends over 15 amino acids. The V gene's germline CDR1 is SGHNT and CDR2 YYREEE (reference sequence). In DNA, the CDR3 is TGTGCCAGCAGCTTGACTAGCGGGGGGAAATACGAGCAGTACTTC. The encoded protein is CASSLTSGGKYEQYF.

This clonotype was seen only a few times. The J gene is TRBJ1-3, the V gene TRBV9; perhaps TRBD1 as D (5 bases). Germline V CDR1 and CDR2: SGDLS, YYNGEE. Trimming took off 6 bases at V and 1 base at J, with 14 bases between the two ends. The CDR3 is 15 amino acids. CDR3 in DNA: TGTGCCAGCACCCCGGGGCGCGGTTCTGGAAACACCATATATTTT. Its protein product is CASTPGRGSGNTIYF.

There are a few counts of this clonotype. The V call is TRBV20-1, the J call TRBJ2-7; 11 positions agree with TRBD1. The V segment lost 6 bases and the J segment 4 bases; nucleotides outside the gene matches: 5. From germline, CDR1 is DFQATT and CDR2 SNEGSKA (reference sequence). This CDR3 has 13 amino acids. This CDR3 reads CSATGTGGYEQYF. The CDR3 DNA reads TGCAGTGCGACCGGGACAGGGGGATACGAGCAGTACTTC.

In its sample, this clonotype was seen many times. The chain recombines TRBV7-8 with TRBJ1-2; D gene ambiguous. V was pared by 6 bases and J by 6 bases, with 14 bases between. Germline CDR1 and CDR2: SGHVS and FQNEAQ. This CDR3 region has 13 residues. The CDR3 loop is CASRPKQSDGYTF. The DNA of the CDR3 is TGTGCCAGCAGACCCAAACAGTCCGATGGCTACACCTTC. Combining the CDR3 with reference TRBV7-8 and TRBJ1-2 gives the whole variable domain GAGVSQSPRYKVAKRGQDVALRCDPISGHVSLFWYQQALGQGPEFLTYFQNEAQLDKSGLPSDRFFAERPEGSVSTLKIQRTQQEDSAVYLCASRPKQSDGYTFGSGTRLTVV.

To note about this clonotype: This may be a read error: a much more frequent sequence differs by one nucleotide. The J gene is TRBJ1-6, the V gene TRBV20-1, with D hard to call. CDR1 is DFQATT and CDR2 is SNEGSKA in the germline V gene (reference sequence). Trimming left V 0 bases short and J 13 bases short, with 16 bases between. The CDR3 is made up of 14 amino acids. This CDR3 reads CSARDLQRLSPLHF. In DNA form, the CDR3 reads TGCAGTGCTAGAGATCTCCAGAGACTGTCTCCCCTCCACTTT.

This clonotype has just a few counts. CDR3 nucleotides: TGTGCCAGCAGCCCCCCCCTAGGGCTAGCGGGGGTCCAAGAGACCCAGTACTTC. Protein sequence: CASSPPLGLAGVQETQYF. V usage is TRBV7-9 and J usage is TRBJ2-5, with TRBD2 matching 10 bases. The CDR3 length is 18 residues. Germline V gene lookup returns CDR1 SEHNR and CDR2 FQNEAQ (reference sequence). J lost 1 base, V lost 5 bases, and 13 bases had no gene match. Complete variable domain (other parts from reference TRBV7-9 and TRBJ2-5): DTGVSQNPRHKITKRGQNVTFRCDPISEHNRLYWYRQTLGQGPEFLTYFQNEAQLEKSRLLSDRFSAERPKGSFSTLEIQRTEQGDSAMYLCASSPPLGLAGVQETQYFGPGTRLLVL.

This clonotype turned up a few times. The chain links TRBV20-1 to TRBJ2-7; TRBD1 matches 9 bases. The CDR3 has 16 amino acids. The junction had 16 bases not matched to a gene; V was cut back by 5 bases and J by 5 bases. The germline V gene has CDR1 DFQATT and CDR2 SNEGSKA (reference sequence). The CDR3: CSAYTDRDRESHEQYF. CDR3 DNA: TGCAGTGCTTACACCGACCGGGACAGGGAATCGCACGAGCAGTACTTC.

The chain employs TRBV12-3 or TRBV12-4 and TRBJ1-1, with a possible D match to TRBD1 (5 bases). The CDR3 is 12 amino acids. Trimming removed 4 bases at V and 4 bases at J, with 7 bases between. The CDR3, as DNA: TGTGCCAGCAGTTCGGGGCTCACTGAAGCTTTCTTT. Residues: CASSSGLTEAFF.

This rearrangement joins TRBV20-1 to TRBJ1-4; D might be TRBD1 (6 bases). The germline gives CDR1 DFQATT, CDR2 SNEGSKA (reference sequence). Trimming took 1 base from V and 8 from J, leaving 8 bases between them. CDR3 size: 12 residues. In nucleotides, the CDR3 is TGCAGTGCTAGAGTCACAGGGGAAAAACTGTTTTTT. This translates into CSARVTGEKLFF.

This CDR3 is CASTRRSNTGELFF. The CDR3, as DNA: TGCGCCAGCACCCGGAGGTCGAACACCGGGGAGCTGTTTTTT. The V call is TRBV5-1, the J call TRBJ2-2; a weak D match, TRBD2 (5 bases). CDR1 SGHRS and CDR2 YFSETQ come from the germline V gene. With 6 bases removed from V and 0 bases from J, the gap between germline ends came to 9 bases. The CDR3 covers 14 residues.

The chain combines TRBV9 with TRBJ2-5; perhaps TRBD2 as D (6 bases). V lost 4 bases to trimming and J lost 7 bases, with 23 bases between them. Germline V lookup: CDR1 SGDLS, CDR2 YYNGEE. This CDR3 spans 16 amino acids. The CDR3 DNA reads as TGTGCCAGCAGCCAAGGGGACCCCTCGGGGGTCTGGACCCAGTACTTC. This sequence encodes CASSQGDPSGVWTQYF.

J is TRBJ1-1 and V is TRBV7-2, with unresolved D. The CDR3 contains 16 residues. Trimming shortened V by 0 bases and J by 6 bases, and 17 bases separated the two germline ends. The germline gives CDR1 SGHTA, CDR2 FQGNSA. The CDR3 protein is CASSLALTEAQAEAFF. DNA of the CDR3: TGTGCCAGCAGCTTAGCCCTAACAGAAGCTCAAGCTGAAGCTTTCTTT.

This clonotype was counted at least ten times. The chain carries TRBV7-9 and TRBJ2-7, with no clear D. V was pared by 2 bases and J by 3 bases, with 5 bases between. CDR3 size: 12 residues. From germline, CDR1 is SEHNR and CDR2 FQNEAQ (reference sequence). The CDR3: CASSLIRYEQYF. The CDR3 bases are TGTGCCAGCAGCTTAATTCGCTACGAGCAGTACTTC.